A selection of T cell receptor beta chains follows, all from one sample in a study of cytomegalovirus exposure and HLA in healthy donors. Some clones are missing from TCRdb's copy, which holds only in-frame ones; the method was immunoSEQ multiplex PCR. Here the sample spans around 300,000 clones, roughly 70% being singletons. Sequences were obtained from PBMCs. The source of these receptors is a female donor in good health and CMV-seronegative. CDR3s include the opening cysteine and the closing phenylalanine or tryptophan. Fields, in order: V gene, J gene, CDR3 protein.

TRBV4-1,NA,CASSQEGTGPPWDEQYF
TRBV7-2,TRBJ2-5,CASSLADRGRETQYF
TRBV7-9,TRBJ1-1,CASSSDRERGAFF
TRBV7-3,TRBJ1-1,CASSLGMNTEAFF
TRBV27,TRBJ1-1,CASGPQGYAEAFF
TRBV7-9,TRBJ1-2,CSSSSPRDRINYGYTF
TRBV15,TRBJ2-1,CATSGGRAGHNEQFF
TRBV19,TRBJ2-5,CASSPRDSPWETQYF
TRBV5-1,TRBJ1-1,CASSIRLGSTEAFF
TRBV7-2,TRBJ1-2,CASSPAAGTGGYTF
TRBV30,TRBJ1-2,CAWSPGESYGYTF
TRBV6-5,TRBJ2-7,CASSYSRQGGYEQYF
TRBV2,TRBJ1-5,CASSQDNSNQPQHF
TRBV5-1,TRBJ2-5,CASSSRVIEETQYF
TRBV2,TRBJ1-4,CASRGGQGRELFF
TRBV2,TRBJ2-7,CASSEDIASYEQYF
TRBV6-4,TRBJ2-3,CASSEDRYTDTQYF
TRBV5-4,TRBJ2-3,CASGERDSDTDTQYF
TRBV7-2,TRBJ2-5,CASSLAQGTQYF